The entry below describes one T cell receptor (beta chain). Antigen: not known. Primers included in the PCR were 60 Vbeta and 13 Jbeta primers. The protocol was immunoSEQ multiplex PCR, while the TCRdb copy is restricted to in-frame clones and leaves out a portion. The sample holds about 170,000 clones; roughly 78% are singletons and the top ten take approximately 13%. The sample is drawn from a study of cytomegalovirus exposure and HLA in healthy donors. Study background: T cells numbering approximately 170 million yielded some 100 million unique TCR beta sequences in an earlier analysis.

Findings and limits, study-wide: Later analysis found that TCR beta chains associated with HLA were more clonally expanded than other, equally common chains. Available immune exposure information covered CMV serostatus only. Near-uniform donor sequencing depth was presumed by presence/absence analyses.

The clonotype originates from a woman in her forties or fifties in good health and CMV-seropositive. Material for sequencing was PBMCs.

The CDR3 DNA is TGTGCCAGCAGCTGGACAGGGGGGGCCCTGACTGCCGGGGAGCTGTTTTTT. It yields the protein CASSWTGGALTAGELFF. The V and J genes are TRBV5-5 and TRBJ2-2; 10 bases align to TRBD1. The CDR3 loop spans 17 amino acids. V gave up 3 bases and J gave up 6 bases; unmatched junction bases: 11. Germline CDR1 is SGHKS and CDR2 is YYEKEE (reference sequence).